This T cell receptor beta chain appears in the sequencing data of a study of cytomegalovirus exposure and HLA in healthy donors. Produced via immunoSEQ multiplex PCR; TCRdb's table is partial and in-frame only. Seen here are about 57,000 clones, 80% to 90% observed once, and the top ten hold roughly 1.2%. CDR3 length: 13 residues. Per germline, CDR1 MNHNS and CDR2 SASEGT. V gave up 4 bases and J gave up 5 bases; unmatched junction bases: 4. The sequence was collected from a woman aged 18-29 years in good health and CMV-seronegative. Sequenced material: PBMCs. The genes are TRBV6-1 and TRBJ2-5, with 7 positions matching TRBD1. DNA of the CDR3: TGTGCCAGCAGTGTGACAGGGCTGGAGACCCAGTACTTC. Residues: CASSVTGLETQYF.